This T cell receptor (beta chain) stems from a study of shared clonotypes between healthy human individuals. Study-level information: CD4 naive cells filled three plates per donor, CD4 memory three, CD8 naive two and CD8 memory one.

Each PCR replicate from the sorted subsets contained about 210 ng DNA, which is tens of thousands of T cell genomes. Generated by immunoSEQ multiplex PCR, the TCRdb table keeps only in-frame clones and is missing some. The data show some 380,000 clones, 95% to 97% seen once. Comment on this clone: The antigen is unknown.

Study-level findings and limits: Relative to memory subsets, naive subsets generally showed larger estimated richness. Relative to their counterparts shared across all four donors, non-shared clonotypes exhibited diminished generation probabilities.

V dropped 5 bases and J dropped 4; count of bases not matched to a gene: 16. The CDR3 has 18 amino acids. The germline gives CDR1 PRHDT, CDR2 FYEKMQ (reference sequence). This TCR was sampled from a young man in good health. The material sequenced was memory CD8+ T cells sorted from blood. Subset here: CD45RO+ cells pooled with CCR7-negative TemRA cells. The chain is built from TRBV13 and TRBJ2-7, with 11 bases lining up with TRBD1. The CDR3 sequence is CASSGTFPPGTGGYEQYF. CDR3 sequence (DNA): TGTGCCAGCAGCGGAACCTTTCCGCCCGGGACAGGGGGATACGAGCAGTACTTC.